This T cell receptor (beta chain) was recovered during a study of T cell responses to AZD1222 COVID-19 vaccine. Study conclusions and caveats: At study baseline, merely a handful of AZD1222 recipients were seropositive. Donors were mostly white British, more females; clonal diversity possibly underestimated.

CDR1 and CDR2 (germline): SGHRS, YFSETQ. V was shortened by 5 bases and J by 5 bases, with 7 bases between the two germline ends. The CDR3 sequence is 11 residues long. With regard to this clone: Its antigen remains unknown.

TCRdb's copy holds only in-frame clones and misses some; the assay was immunoSEQ multiplex PCR. The sample consists of 180,000 or so clones, 80% to 95% of them appearing once. This material consisted of peripheral blood, taken 28 days after the second AZD1222 dose. This receptor was obtained from an adult who received the AZD1222 COVID-19 vaccine. The chain recombines TRBV5-1 with TRBJ2-5; unclear D gene. This CDR3 reads CASSFGETQYF. The CDR3 bases are TGCGCCAGCAGTTTTGGGGAGACCCAGTACTTC. Using reference TRBV5-1 and TRBJ2-5 for the parts outside the CDR3, the full variable domain is KAGVTQTPRYLIKTRGQQVTLSCSPISGHRSVSWYQQTPGQGLQFLFEYFSETQRNKGNFPGRFSGRQFSNSRSEMNVSTLELGDSALYLCASSFGETQYFGPGTRLLVL.